The 9 T cell receptor beta chains given below trace back to one sample, sequenced in a study of shared clonotypes between healthy human individuals. TCRdb's copy holds only in-frame clones and misses some; the assay was immunoSEQ multiplex PCR. The sample has about 2.4 million clones, 93% seen once. Material for sequencing was naive CD4+ T cells from PBMCs. Subset: CD45RA+ positively selected. These receptors originate from a man aged 18 to 30 in good health. Some clones in this sample may be carry-over from other donors' samples.

The chain recombines TRBV4-3 with TRBJ1-4, with D hard to call. Germline V gene sequence: CDR1 LGHNA, CDR2 YSLEER. This CDR3 spans 13 amino acids. V shed 0 bases and J shed 17 bases, with 16 bases lying between them. The CDR3 region is CASSQERDRTRFF. As DNA, the CDR3 is TGCGCCAGCAGCCAAGAGAGGGATCGGACCCGATTTTTT.

The chain employs TRBV15 and TRBJ2-7; 10 bases are shared with TRBD1. The junction had 6 bases not matched to a gene; V was cut back by 0 bases and J by 7 bases. The CDR3 is 15 residues long. From germline, CDR1 is LNHNV and CDR2 YYDKDF (reference sequence). The CDR3 protein is CATSRDRRTGGEQYF. The CDR3 coding sequence is TGTGCCACCAGCAGAGATCGAAGGACAGGGGGGGAGCAGTACTTC.

The rearrangement joins TRBV6-6 to TRBJ2-3, with D perhaps matching TRBD2 (6 bases). V lost 8 bases, J lost 5 bases, and 20 bases lay in between. Germline CDR1 reads MNHNY; CDR2 reads SVGAGI (reference sequence). The CDR3 is made up of 15 amino acids. The CDR3 loop reads CASHYPWGEGDTQYF. The DNA of the CDR3 is TGTGCCAGCCACTACCCTTGGGGGGAAGGAGATACGCAGTATTTT.

CDR3 sequence reads: CASSQATGLLNTEAFF. The CDR3 DNA is TGCGCCAGCAGCCAGGCAACGGGACTGCTGAACACTGAAGCTTTCTTT. The chain recombines TRBV4-1 with TRBJ1-1, with D maybe TRBD1 (5 bases). The germline gives CDR1 MGHRA, CDR2 YSYEKL. V lost 3 bases to trimming and J lost 0 bases, with 14 bases between them. CDR3 length: 16 residues.

The chain links TRBV5-1 to TRBJ1-2; 7 nucleotides align to TRBD1. This CDR3 is built from 15 residues. V lost 0 bases, J lost 5 bases, and 7 bases stayed unmatched. Looked up from germline, CDR1 is SGHRS and CDR2 is YFSETQ. CDR3 region: CASSLGGGPLYGYTF. CDR3 coding DNA: TGCGCCAGCAGCTTGGGAGGGGGCCCTCTTTATGGCTACACCTTC.

The table lists this clone with a count of one. V usage is TRBV5-8 and J usage is TRBJ2-7; 15 bases agree with TRBD2. Germline loops: CDR1 SGHTS, CDR2 YDEGEE. Losses at the gene ends were 4 bases for V and 7 bases for J; bases not matched to a gene: 9. The CDR3 length is 16 residues. The CDR3 protein is CASSRTGTSGRWEQYF. The CDR3 nucleotides read TGTGCCAGCAGCCGTACCGGGACTAGCGGGAGGTGGGAGCAGTACTTC.

This clone was seen once. This chain connects TRBV2 to TRBJ1-1; D is perhaps TRBD1 (5 bases). There are 13 residues in the CDR3. The V and J ends lost 10 bases and 0 bases respectively, with 12 bases between them. Germline V gene sequence: CDR1 SNHLY, CDR2 FYNNEI. CDR3 bases: TGTGCCACCAAAGGGGATTTGAACACTGAAGCTTTCTTT. This codes for CATKGDLNTEAFF. The whole variable domain, remainder taken from reference TRBV2 and TRBJ1-1, is EPEVTQTPSHQVTQMGQEVILRCVPISNHLYFYWYRQILGQKVEFLVSFYNNEISEKSEIFDDQFSVERPDGSNFTLKIRSTKLEDSAMYFCATKGDLNTEAFFGQGTRLTVV.

The chain employs TRBV25-1 and TRBJ1-1, with D maybe TRBD1 (5 bases). V lost 6 bases to trimming and J lost 0 bases, with 8 bases between them. The CDR3 is 13 amino acids. Germline assignment: CDR1 MGHDK and CDR2 SYGVNS. CDR3 sequence: CASRGDLNTEAFF. DNA for the CDR3: TGTGCCAGCAGGGGGGACTTGAACACTGAAGCTTTCTTT.

Comment on this clone: Other nucleotide sequences from this sample produce the same CDR3. This chain connects TRBV12-5 to TRBJ2-1; D is possibly TRBD1 (6 bases). Germline V CDR1 and CDR2: LGHNT, FRNRAP. The germline V and J ends were trimmed by 1 base and 3 bases, with 7 bases remaining between them. The CDR3 spans 14 residues. The CDR3 nucleotides read TGTGCTAGTGGTTTGGACAGGGTCTACAATGAGCAGTTCTTC. It is translated as CASGLDRVYNEQFF.